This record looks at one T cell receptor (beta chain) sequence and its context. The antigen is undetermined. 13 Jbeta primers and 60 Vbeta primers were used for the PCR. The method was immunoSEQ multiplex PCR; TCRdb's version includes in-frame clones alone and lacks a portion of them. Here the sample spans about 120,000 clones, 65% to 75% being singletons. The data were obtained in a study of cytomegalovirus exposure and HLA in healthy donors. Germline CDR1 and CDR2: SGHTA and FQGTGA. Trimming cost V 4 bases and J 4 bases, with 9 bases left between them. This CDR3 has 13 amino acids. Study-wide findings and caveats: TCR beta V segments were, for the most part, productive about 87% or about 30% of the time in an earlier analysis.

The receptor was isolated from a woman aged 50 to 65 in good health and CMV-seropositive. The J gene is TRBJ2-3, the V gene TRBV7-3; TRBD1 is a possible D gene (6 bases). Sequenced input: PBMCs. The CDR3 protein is CASSYRVSDTQYF. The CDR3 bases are TGTGCCAGCAGCTACAGGGTGTCAGATACGCAGTATTTT.